The clone carrying this T cell receptor (beta chain) was detected only once. The data stem from a study of blood T cell repertoires in COVID-19. Study in general: COVID-19 samples, acute and convalescent, were from the United States, Italy and Spain.

Clones were read by immunoSEQ multiplex PCR, and TCRdb kept only the in-frame ones, dropping some. The sample contains about 400,000 clones, around 90% of which appear only once. Germline V gives CDR1 SQVTM, CDR2 ANQGSEA. CDR3 length equals 14 residues. The V gene end was trimmed by 4 bases and the J gene end by 4 bases; junction bases not matched to a gene: 7. Study members were between about 18 and 100 years old and lived in some 26 US regions. Clinical histories supplied by participants themselves formed the basis of cohort assignment. The V gene is TRBV29-1, the J gene TRBJ2-3, with 8 bases that match TRBD1. The clonotype originates from a woman between 18 and 29 years old with acute COVID-19. What was sequenced was PBMCs or T cells enriched from blood (not recorded which). In DNA, the CDR3 is TGCAGCGTTGCGGCGGGACAGGCATCAGATACGCAGTATTTT. The encoded protein is CSVAAGQASDTQYF.